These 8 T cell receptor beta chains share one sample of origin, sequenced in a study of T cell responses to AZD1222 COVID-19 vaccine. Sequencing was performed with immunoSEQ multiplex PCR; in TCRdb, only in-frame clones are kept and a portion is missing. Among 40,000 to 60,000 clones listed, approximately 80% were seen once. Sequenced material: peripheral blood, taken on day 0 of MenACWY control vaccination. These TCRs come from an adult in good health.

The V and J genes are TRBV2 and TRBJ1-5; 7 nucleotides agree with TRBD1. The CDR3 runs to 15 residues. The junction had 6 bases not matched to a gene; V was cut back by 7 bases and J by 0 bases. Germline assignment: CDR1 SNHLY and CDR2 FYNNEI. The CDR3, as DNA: TGTGCCAGCAACCGACAGGGAAATAGCAATCAGCCCCAGCATTTT. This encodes CASNRQGNSNQPQHF. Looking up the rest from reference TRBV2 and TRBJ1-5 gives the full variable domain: EPEVTQTPSHQVTQMGQEVILRCVPISNHLYFYWYRQILGQKVEFLVSFYNNEISEKSEIFDDQFSVERPDGSNFTLKIRSTKLEDSAMYFCASNRQGNSNQPQHFGDGTRLSIL.

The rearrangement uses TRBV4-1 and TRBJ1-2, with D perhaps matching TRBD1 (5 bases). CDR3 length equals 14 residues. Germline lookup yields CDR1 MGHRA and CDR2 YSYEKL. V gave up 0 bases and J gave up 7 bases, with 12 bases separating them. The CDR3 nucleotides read TGCGCCAGCAGCCAAGACCTCGGGACTTTTGGCTACACCTTC. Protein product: CASSQDLGTFGYTF.

The CDR3 DNA reads TGTGCCAGCAGCAACGTCAGAGGTGGCTACACCTTC. Translation gives CASSNVRGGYTF. The V gene is TRBV6-5, the J gene TRBJ1-2, with D uncertain. The CDR3 length is 12 residues. V was trimmed by 6 bases and J by 7 bases, leaving 12 bases between them. From germline, CDR1 is MNHEY and CDR2 SVGAGI.

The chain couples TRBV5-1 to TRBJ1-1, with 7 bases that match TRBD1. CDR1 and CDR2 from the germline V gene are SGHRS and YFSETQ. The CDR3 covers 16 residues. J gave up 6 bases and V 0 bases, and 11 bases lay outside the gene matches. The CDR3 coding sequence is TGCGCCAGCAGCTTGGCCATAGACAGGGCCGGGGCTGAAGCTTTCTTT. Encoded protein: CASSLAIDRAGAEAFF.

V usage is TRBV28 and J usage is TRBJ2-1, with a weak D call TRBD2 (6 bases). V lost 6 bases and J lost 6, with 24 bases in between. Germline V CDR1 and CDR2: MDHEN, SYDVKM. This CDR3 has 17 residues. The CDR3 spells CASRSLPGLSRGNEQFF. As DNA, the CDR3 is TGTGCCAGCAGGTCCCTCCCGGGACTCAGCCGGGGCAATGAGCAGTTCTTC.

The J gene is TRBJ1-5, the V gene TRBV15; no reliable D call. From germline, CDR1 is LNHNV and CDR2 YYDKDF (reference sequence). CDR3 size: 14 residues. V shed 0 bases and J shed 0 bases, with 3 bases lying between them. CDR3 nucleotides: TGTGCCACCAGCAGAGACTATAGCAATCAGCCCCAGCATTTT. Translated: CATSRDYSNQPQHF.

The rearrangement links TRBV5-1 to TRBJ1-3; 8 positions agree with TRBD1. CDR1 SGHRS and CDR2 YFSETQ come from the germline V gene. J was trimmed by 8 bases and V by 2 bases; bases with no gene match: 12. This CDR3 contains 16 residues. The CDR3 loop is CASSFDRGAAVDTIYF. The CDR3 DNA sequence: TGCGCCAGCAGCTTTGACAGGGGAGCTGCGGTGGACACCATATATTTT.

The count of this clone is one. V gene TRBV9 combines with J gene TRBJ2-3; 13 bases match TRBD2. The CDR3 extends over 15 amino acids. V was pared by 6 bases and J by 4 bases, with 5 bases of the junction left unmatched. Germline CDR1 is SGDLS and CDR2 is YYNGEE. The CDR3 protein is CASTRTSGGADTQYF. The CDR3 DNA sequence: TGTGCCAGCACCCGGACTAGCGGGGGCGCAGATACGCAGTATTTT. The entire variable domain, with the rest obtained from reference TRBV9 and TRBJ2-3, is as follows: DSGVTQTPKHLITATGQRVTLRCSPRSGDLSVYWYQQSLDQGLQFLIQYYNGEERAKGNILERFSAQQFPDLHSELNLSSLELGDSALYFCASTRTSGGADTQYFGPGTRLTVL.